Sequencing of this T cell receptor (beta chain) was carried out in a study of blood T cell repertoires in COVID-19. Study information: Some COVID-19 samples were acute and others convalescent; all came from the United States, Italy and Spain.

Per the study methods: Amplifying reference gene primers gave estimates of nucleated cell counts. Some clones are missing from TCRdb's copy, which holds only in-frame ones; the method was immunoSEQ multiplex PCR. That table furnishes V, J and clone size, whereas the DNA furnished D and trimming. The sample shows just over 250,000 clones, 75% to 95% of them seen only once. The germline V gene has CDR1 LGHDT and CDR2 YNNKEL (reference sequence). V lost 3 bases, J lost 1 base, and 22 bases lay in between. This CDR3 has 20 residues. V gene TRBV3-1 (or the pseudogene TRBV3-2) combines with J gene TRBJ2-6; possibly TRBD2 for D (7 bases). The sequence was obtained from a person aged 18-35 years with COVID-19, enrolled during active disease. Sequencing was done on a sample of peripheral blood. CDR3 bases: TGTGCCAGCAGCCATCCCAAGGGGGGACTATTCGGGTCTGGGGCCAACGTCCTGACTTTC. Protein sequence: CASSHPKGGLFGSGANVLTF.